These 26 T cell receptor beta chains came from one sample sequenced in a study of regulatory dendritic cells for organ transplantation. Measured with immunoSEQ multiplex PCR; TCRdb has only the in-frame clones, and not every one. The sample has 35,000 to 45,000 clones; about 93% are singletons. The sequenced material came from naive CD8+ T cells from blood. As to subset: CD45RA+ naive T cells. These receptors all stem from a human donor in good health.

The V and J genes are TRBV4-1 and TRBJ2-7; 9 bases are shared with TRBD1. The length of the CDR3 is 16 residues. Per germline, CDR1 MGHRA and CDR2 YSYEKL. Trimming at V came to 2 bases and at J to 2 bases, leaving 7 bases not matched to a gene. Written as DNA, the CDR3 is TGCGCCAGCAGCCAAAAGAGCGGACAGGGGACCTACGAGCAGTACTTC. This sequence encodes CASSQKSGQGTYEQYF.

The DNA of the CDR3 is TGTGCCAGCAGCTTCGGGACAGGGTCCTACAATGAGCAGTTCTTC. This codes for CASSFGTGSYNEQFF. This chain links TRBV7-9 with TRBJ2-1; 9 nucleotides line up with TRBD1. Germline-derived CDR1 and CDR2 are SEHNR and FQNEAQ (reference sequence). This CDR3 is 15 amino acids long. After removal of 3 bases from V and 1 base from J, the junction contained 1 base not matched to a gene.

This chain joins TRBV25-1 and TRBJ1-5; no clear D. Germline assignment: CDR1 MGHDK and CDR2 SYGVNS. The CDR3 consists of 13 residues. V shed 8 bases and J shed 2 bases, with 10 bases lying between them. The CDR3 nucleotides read TGTGCCAGCCAAGGAAGTGGCAATCAGCCCCAGCATTTT. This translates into CASQGSGNQPQHF. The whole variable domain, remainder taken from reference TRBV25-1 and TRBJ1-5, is EADIYQTPRYLVIGTGKKITLECSQTMGHDKMYWYQQDPGMELHLIHYSYGVNSTEKGDLSSESTVSRIRTEHFPLTLESARPSHTSQYLCASQGSGNQPQHFGDGTRLSIL.

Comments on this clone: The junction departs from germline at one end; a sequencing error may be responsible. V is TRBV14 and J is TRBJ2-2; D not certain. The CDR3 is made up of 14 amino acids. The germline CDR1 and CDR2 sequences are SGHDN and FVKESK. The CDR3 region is CANSQVGLSGELFF. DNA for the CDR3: TGTGCCAACAGCCAAGTGGGCCTTTCGGGGGAGCTGTTTTTT.

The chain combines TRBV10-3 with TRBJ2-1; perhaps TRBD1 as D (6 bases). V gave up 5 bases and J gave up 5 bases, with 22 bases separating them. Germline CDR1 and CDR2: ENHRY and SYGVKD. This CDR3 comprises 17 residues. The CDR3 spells CAISPGDTGTFHNEQFF. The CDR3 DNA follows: TGTGCCATCAGTCCAGGTGATACCGGGACATTCCACAATGAGCAGTTCTTC.

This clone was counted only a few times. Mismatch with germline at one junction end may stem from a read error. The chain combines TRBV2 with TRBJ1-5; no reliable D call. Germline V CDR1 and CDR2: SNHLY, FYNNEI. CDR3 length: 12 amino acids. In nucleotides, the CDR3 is TGTGCCAGCAGTTTGAACCTCAGGAAAGTGTCTTTT. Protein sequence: CASSLNLRKVSF.

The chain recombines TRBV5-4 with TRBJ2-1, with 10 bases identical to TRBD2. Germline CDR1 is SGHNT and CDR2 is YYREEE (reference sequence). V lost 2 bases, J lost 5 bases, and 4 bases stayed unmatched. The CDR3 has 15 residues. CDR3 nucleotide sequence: TGTGCCAGCAGCTTTCTAGCGGGAGACAACAATGAGCAGTTCTTC. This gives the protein CASSFLAGDNNEQFF.

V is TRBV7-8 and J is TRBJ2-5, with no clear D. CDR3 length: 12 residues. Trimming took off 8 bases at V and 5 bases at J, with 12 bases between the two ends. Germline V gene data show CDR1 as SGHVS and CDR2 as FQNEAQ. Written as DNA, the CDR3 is TGTGCCAGCGGAGAGAGCCCGGAGACCCAGTACTTC. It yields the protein CASGESPETQYF.

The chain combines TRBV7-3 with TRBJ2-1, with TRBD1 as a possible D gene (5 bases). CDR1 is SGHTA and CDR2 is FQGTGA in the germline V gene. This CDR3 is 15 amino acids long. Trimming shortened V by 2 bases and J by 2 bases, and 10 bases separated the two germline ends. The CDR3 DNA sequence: TGTGCCAGCAGCTTAGGCAGGGCGCCCTACAATGAGCAGTTCTTC. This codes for CASSLGRAPYNEQFF.

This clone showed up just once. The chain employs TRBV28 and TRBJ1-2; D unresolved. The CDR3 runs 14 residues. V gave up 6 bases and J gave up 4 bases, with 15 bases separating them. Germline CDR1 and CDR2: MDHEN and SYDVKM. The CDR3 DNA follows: TGTGCCAGCAGCCCAGGTCCCCTGGGCTATGGCTACACCTTC. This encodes CASSPGPLGYGYTF.

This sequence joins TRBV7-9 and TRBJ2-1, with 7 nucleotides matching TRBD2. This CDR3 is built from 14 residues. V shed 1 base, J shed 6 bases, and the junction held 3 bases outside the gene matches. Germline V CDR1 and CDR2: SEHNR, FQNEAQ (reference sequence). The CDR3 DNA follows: TGTGCCAGCAGCTTAGTGGCTAGCGGCAATGAGCAGTTCTTC. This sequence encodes CASSLVASGNEQFF.

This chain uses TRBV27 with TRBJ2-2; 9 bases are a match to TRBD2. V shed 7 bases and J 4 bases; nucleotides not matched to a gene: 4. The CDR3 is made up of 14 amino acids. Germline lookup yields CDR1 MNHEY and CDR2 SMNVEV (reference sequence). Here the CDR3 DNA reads TGTGCCAGCATGGGCGGGGGGGGCACCGGGGAGCTGTTTTTT. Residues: CASMGGGGTGELFF.

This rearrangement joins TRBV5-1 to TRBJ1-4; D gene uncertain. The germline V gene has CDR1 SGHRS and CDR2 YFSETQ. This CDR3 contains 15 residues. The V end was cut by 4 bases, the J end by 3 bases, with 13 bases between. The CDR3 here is CASSPRTGANEKLFF. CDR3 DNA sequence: TGCGCCAGCAGCCCTCGAACGGGCGCTAATGAAAAACTGTTTTTT. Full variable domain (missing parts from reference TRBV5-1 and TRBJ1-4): KAGVTQTPRYLIKTRGQQVTLSCSPISGHRSVSWYQQTPGQGLQFLFEYFSETQRNKGNFPGRFSGRQFSNSRSEMNVSTLELGDSALYLCASSPRTGANEKLFFGSGTQLSVL.

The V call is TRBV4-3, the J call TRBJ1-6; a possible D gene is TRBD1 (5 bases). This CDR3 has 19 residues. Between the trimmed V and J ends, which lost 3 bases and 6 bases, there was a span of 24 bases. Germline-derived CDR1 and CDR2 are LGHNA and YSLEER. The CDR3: CASSHHSNPRGTINSPLHF. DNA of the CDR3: TGCGCCAGCAGCCACCATTCCAACCCCCGGGGGACTATTAATTCACCCCTCCACTTT.

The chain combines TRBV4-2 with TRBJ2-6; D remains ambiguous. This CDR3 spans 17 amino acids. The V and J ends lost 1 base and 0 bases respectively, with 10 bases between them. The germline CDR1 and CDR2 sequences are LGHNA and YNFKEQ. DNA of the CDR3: TGTGCCAGCAGCCAAGCGTTACAGAGCTCTGGGGCCAACGTCCTGACTTTC. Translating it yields CASSQALQSSGANVLTF.

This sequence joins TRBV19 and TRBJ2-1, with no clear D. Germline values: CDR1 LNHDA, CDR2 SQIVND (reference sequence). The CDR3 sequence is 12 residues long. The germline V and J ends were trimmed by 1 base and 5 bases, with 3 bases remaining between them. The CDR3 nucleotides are TGTGCCAGTAGTATAGCAGACAATGAGCAGTTCTTC. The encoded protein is CASSIADNEQFF.

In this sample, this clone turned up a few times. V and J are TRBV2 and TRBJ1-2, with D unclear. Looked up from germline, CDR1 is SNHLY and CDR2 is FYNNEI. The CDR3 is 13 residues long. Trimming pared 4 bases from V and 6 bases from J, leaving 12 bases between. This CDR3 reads CASSGRVGDGYTF. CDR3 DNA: TGTGCCAGCAGTGGTAGGGTTGGGGATGGCTACACCTTC.

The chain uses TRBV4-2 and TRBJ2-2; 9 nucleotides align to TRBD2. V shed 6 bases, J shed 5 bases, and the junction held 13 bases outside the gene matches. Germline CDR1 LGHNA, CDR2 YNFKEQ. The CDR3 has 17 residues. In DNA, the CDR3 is TGTGCCAGCAGTCCCCAGAATAGCGGGGGTGCGACCGGGGAGCTGTTTTTT. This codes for CASSPQNSGGATGELFF.

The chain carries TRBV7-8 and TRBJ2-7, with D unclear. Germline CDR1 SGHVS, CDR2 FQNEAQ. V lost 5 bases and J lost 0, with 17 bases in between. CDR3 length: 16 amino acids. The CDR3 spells CASSPPLLPDSYEQYF. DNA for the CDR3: TGTGCCAGCAGCCCTCCCCTCCTGCCAGACTCCTACGAGCAGTACTTC.

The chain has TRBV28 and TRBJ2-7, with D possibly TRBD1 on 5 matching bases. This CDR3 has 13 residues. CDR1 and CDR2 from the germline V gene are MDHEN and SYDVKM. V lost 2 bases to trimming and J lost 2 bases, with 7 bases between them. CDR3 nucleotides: TGTGCCAGCAGTTTACAGGGTCCCTACGAGCAGTACTTC. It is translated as CASSLQGPYEQYF.

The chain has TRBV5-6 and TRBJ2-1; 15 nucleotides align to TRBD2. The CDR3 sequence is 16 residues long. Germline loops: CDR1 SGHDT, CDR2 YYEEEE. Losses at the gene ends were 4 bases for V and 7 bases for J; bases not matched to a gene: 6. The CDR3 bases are TGTGCCAGCAGCCTAGGACTAGCGGGGGGGCATAATGAGCAGTTCTTC. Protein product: CASSLGLAGGHNEQFF.

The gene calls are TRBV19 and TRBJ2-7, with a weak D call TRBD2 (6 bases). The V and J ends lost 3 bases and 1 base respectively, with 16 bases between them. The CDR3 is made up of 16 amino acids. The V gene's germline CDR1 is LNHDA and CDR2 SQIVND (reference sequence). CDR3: CASSIDSGPQSYEQYF. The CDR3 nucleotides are TGTGCCAGTAGTATCGATAGCGGACCCCAATCCTACGAGCAGTACTTC.

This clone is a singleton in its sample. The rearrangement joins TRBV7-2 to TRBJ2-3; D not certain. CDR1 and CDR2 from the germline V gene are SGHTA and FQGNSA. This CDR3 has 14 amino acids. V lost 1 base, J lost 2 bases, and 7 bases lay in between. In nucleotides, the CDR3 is TGTGCCAGCAGCTTAGACTTGTACACAGATACGCAGTATTTT. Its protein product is CASSLDLYTDTQYF.

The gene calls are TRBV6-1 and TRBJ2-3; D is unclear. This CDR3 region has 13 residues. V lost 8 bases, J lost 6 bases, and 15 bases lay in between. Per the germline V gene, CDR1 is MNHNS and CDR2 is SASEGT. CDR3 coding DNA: TGTGCCAGCCCAGTCGACGCGTGGGATACGCAGTATTTT. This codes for CASPVDAWDTQYF.

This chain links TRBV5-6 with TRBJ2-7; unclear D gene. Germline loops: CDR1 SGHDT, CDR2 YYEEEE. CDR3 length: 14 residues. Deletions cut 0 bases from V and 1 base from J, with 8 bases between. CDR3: CASSLESESYEQYF. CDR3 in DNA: TGTGCCAGCAGCTTGGAGTCAGAATCCTACGAGCAGTACTTC.

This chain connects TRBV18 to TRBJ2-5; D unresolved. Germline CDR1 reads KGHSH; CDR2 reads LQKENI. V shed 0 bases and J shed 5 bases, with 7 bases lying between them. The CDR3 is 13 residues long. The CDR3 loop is CASSPPLFETQYF. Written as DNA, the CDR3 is TGTGCCAGCTCACCACCTCTGTTCGAGACCCAGTACTTC. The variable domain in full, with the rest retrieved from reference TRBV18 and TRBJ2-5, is NAGVMQNPRHLVRRRGQEARLRCSPMKGHSHVYWYRQLPEEGLKFMVYLQKENIIDESGMPKERFSAEFPKEGPSILRIQQVVRGDSAAYFCASSPPLFETQYFGPGTRLLVL.